Sequencing of this T cell receptor beta chain was carried out in a study of cytomegalovirus exposure and HLA in healthy donors. Study-level findings and limits: Presence/absence analyses supposed approximately even sequencing depth among donors. Altogether, some 170 TCR beta chains were recorded as cytomegalovirus-associated. Serostatus for CMV was the only available immune exposure information.

A note on this clone: Its antigen is still unknown.

Losses at the gene ends were 7 bases for V and 6 bases for J; bases not matched to a gene: 9. Germline V gene data show CDR1 as MNHEY and CDR2 as SVGAGI. The CDR3 consists of 14 residues. Primers: 60 Vbeta forward and 13 Jbeta reverse. Using immunoSEQ multiplex PCR, the repertoire was profiled, and TCRdb retains in-frame clones only, with some absent. Among around 160,000 clones listed, 80% to 85% were seen once. The chain joins TRBV6-5 to TRBJ1-5; TRBD1 matches at 7 bases. Sample: PBMCs. The TCR was taken from a male donor in good health and CMV-seropositive. The DNA of the CDR3 is TGTGCCAGCACTGGAAGACAGGGTGGTCAGCCCCAGCATTTT. Translating gives CASTGRQGGQPQHF.